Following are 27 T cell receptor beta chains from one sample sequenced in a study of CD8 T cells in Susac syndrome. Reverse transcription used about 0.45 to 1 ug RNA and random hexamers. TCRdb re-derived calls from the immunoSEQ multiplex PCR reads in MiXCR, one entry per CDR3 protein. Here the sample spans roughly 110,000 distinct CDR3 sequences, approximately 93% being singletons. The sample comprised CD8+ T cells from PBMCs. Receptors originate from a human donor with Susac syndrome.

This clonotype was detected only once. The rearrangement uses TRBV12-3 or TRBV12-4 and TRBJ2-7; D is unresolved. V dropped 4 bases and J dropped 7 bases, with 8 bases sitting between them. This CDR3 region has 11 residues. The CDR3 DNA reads TGTGCCAGCAGTTCTTGGGTTGAGCAGTACTTC. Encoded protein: CASSSWVEQYF.

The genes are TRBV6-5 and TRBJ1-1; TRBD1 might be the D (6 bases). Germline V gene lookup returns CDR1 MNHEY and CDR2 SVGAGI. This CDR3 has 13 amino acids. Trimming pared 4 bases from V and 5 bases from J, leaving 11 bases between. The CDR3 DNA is TGTGCCAGCAGTTTTTCAGGGGTGACTGAAGCTTTCTTT. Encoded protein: CASSFSGVTEAFF.

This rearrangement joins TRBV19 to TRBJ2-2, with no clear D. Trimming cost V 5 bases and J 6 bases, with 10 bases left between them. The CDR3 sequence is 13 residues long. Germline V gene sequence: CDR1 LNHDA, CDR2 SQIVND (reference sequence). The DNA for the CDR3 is TGTGCCAGTAGTCCTAACTGGCCCGGGGAGCTGTTTTTT. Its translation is CASSPNWPGELFF.

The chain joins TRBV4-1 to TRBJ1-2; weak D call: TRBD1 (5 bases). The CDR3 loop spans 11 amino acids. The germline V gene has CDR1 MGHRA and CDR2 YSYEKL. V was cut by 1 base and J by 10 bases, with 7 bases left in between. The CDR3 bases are TGCGCCAGCAGCCAAGGACAGTTCTACACCTTC. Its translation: CASSQGQFYTF.

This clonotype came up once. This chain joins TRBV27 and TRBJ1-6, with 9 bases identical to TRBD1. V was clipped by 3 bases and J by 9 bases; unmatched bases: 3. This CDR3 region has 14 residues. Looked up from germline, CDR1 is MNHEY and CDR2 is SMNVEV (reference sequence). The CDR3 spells CASSFGTGFSPLHF. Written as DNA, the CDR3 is TGTGCCAGCAGTTTTGGGACAGGGTTTTCACCCCTCCACTTT.

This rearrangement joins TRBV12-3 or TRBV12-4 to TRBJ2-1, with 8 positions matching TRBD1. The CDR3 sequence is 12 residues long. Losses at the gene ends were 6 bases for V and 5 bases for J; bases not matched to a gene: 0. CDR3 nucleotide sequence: TGTGCCAGCAGACAGGGGGACAATGAGCAGTTCTTC. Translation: CASRQGDNEQFF.

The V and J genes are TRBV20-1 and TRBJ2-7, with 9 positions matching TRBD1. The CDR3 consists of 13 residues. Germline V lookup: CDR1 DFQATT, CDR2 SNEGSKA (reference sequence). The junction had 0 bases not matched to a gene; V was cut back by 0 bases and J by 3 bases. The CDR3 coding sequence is TGCAGTGCTAGAGAGACAGGGGGCTACGAGCAGTACTTC. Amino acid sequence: CSARETGGYEQYF.

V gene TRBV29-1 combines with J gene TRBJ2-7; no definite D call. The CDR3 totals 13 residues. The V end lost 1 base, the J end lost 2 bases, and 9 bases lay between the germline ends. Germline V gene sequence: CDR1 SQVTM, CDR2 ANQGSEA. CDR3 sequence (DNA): TGCAGCGTTGAAGTTGAAGTCCCCTACGAGCAGTACTTC. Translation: CSVEVEVPYEQYF.

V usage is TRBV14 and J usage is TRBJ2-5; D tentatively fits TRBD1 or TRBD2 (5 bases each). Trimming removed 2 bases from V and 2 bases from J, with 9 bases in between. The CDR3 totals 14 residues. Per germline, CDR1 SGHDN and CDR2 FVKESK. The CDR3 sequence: CASSQWDEQETQYF. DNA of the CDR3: TGTGCCAGCAGCCAATGGGACGAGCAAGAGACCCAGTACTTC.

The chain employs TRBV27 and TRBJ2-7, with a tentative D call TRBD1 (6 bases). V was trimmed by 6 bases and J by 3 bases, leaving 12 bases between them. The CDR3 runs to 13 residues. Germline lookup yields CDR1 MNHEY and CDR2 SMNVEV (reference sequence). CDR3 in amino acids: CASSAGEFYEQYF. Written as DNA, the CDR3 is TGTGCCAGCAGCGCAGGGGAGTTCTACGAGCAGTACTTC.

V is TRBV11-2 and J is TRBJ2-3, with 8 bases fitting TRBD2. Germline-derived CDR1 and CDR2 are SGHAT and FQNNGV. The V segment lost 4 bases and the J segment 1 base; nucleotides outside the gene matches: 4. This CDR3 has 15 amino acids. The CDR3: CASSSYSGGTDTQYF. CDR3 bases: TGTGCCAGCAGCTCCTATAGCGGGGGCACAGATACGCAGTATTTT.

The CDR3 region is CSARDGANQPQHF. CDR3 DNA sequence: TGCAGTGCTAGAGATGGGGCCAATCAGCCCCAGCATTTT. The chain couples TRBV20-1 to TRBJ1-5; D is perhaps TRBD1 (5 bases). This CDR3 spans 13 amino acids. V was pared by 0 bases and J by 3 bases, with 6 bases between. Germline lookup yields CDR1 DFQATT and CDR2 SNEGSKA (reference sequence).

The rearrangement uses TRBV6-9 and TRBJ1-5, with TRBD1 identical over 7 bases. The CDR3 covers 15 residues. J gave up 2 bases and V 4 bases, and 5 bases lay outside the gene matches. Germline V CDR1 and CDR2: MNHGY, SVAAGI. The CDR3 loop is CASSSGQVGNQPQHF. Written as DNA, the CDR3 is TGTGCCAGCAGTTCCGGACAGGTTGGCAATCAGCCCCAGCATTTT.

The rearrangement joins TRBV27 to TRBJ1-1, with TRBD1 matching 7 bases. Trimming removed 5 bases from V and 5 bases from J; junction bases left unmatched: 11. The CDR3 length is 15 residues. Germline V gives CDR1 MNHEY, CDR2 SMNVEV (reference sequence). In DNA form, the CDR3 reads TGTGCCAGCAGTCCCGTAGGGGGCTTGGGGACTGAAGCTTTCTTT. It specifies CASSPVGGLGTEAFF.

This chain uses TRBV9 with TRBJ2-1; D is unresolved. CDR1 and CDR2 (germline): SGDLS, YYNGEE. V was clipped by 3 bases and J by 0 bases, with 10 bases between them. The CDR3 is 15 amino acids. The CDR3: CASSGVQSSYNEQFF. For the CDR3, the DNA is TGTGCCAGCAGCGGAGTGCAGAGCTCCTACAATGAGCAGTTCTTC. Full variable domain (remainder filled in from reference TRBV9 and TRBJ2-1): DSGVTQTPKHLITATGQRVTLRCSPRSGDLSVYWYQQSLDQGLQFLIQYYNGEERAKGNILERFSAQQFPDLHSELNLSSLELGDSALYFCASSGVQSSYNEQFFGPGTRLTVL.

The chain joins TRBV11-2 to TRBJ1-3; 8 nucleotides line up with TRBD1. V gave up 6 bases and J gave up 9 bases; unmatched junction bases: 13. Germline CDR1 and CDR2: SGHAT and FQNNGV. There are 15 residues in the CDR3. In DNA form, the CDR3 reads TGTGCCAGCAGATCCCAGACAGGGGAATTAGGCACCATATATTTT. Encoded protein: CASRSQTGELGTIYF.

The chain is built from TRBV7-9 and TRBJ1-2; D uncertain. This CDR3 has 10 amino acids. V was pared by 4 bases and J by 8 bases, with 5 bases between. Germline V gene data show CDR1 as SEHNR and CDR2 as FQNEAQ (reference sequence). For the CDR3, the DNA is TGTGCCAGCAGCTCTGCCGGCTACACCTTC. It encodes CASSSAGYTF. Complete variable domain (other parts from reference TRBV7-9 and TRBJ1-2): DTGVSQNPRHKITKRGQNVTFRCDPISEHNRLYWYRQTLGQGPEFLTYFQNEAQLEKSRLLSDRFSAERPKGSFSTLEIQRTEQGDSAMYLCASSSAGYTFGSGTRLTVV.

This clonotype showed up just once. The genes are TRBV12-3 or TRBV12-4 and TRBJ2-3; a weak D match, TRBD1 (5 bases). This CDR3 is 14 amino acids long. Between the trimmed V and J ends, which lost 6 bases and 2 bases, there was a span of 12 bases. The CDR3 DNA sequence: TGTGCCAGCAGACCGGACACATTCACAGATACGCAGTATTTT. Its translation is CASRPDTFTDTQYF.

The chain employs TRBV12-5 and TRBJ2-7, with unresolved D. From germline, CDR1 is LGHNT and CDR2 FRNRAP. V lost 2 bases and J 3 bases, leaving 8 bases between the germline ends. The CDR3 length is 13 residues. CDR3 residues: CASGLPDIYEQYF. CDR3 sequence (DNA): TGTGCTAGTGGTTTGCCCGACATCTACGAGCAGTACTTC.

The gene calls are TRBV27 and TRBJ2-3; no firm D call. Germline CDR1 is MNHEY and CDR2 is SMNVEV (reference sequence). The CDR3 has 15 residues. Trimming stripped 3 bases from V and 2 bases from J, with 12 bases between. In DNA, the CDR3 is TGTGCCAGCAGTTTGGGCTCTCACCTCACAGATACGCAGTATTTT. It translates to CASSLGSHLTDTQYF.

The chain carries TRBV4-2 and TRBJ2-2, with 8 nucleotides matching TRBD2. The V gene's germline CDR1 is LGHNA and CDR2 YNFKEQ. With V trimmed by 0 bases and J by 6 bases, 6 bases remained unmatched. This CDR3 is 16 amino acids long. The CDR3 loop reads CASSQDRAGEAGELFF. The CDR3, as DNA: TGTGCCAGCAGCCAAGATCGAGCGGGGGAGGCCGGGGAGCTGTTTTTT.

The CDR3 here is CASSQDSTGSSYEQYF. The CDR3 DNA reads TGCGCCAGCAGCCAAGATTCTACAGGGTCCAGCTACGAGCAGTACTTC. The rearrangement uses TRBV4-3 and TRBJ2-7; TRBD1 might be the D (6 bases). CDR1 is LGHNA and CDR2 is YSLEER in the germline V gene. V was cut by 0 bases and J by 3 bases, with 15 bases left in between. The CDR3 spans 16 residues.

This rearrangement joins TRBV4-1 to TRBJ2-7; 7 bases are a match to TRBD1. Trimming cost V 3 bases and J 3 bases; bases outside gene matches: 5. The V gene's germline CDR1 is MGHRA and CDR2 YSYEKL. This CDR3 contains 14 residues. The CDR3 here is CASSHSTGVYEQYF. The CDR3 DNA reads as TGCGCCAGCAGCCACAGTACAGGGGTCTACGAGCAGTACTTC.

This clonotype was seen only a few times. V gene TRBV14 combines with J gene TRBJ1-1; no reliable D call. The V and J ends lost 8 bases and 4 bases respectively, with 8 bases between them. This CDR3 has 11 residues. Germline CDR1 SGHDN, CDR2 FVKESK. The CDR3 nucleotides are TGTGCCAGCTCCTCGGGCACTGAAGCTTTCTTT. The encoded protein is CASSSGTEAFF.

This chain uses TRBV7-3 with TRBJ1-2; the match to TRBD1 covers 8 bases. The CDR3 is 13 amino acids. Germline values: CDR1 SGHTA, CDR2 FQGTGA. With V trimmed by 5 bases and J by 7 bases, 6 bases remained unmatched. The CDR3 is CASSIGQGGGYTF. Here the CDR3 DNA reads TGTGCCAGCAGCATTGGACAGGGAGGTGGCTACACCTTC.

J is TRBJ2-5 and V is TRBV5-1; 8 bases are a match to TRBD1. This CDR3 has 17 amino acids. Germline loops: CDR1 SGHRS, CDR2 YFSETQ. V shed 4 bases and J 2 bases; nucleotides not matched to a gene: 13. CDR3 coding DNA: TGCGCCAGCAGCAGACCGAGACAGGGGAATTGGCAAGAGACCCAGTACTTC. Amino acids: CASSRPRQGNWQETQYF. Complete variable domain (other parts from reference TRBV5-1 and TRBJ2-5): KAGVTQTPRYLIKTRGQQVTLSCSPISGHRSVSWYQQTPGQGLQFLFEYFSETQRNKGNFPGRFSGRQFSNSRSEMNVSTLELGDSALYLCASSRPRQGNWQETQYFGPGTRLLVL.

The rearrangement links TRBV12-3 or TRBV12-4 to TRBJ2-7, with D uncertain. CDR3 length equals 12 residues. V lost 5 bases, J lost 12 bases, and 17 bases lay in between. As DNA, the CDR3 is TGTGCCAGCAGTCCGTCCCCGGAATCCCCGTACTTC. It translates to CASSPSPESPYF.